The 27 T cell receptor beta chains below all came from one sample that was sequenced in a study of T cell changes during pregnancy in multiple sclerosis. TCRdb keeps only in-frame clones here, not all; method: immunoSEQ multiplex PCR. The table lists tens of thousands of clones, 94% of them singletons, with more than 0.12% in the top ten. The sequences come from CD4+ T cells from peripheral blood mononuclear cells, collected after pregnancy. The source of these receptors is a female donor with multiple sclerosis, enrolled in a pregnancy study.

This clone was detected only once. V gene TRBV5-4 combines with J gene TRBJ2-1; 9 bases fit TRBD1. The CDR3 consists of 15 residues. Unmatched junction bases numbered 5, after V lost 0 bases and J lost 7 bases. CDR1 and CDR2 from the germline V gene are SGHNT and YYREEE (reference sequence). The CDR3 region is CASSLGGQGRNEQFF. Here the CDR3 DNA reads TGTGCCAGCAGCTTGGGGGGACAGGGCCGAAATGAGCAGTTCTTC. Full variable domain (rest looked up from reference TRBV5-4 and TRBJ2-1): ETGVTQSPTHLIKTRGQQVTLRCSSQSGHNTVSWYQQALGQGPQFIFQYYREEENGRGNFPPRFSGLQFPNYSSELNVNALELDDSALYLCASSLGGQGRNEQFFGPGTRLTVL.

This CDR3 is CASNPQSTNEKLFF. The CDR3 nucleotides are TGTGCCAGCAACCCACAGTCGACTAATGAAAAACTGTTTTTT. The chain joins TRBV2 to TRBJ1-4; D gene unclear. This CDR3 is 14 amino acids long. In germline, CDR1 is SNHLY, CDR2 FYNNEI. V lost 7 bases and J lost 2, with 11 bases in between.

The table lists this clone with a few counts. The CDR3 loop is CSGSQGEAFF. Written as DNA, the CDR3 is TGCAGCGGTTCACAGGGCGAAGCTTTCTTT. This sequence joins TRBV29-1 and TRBJ1-1; a weak D match, TRBD1 (6 bases). V lost 7 bases to trimming and J lost 8 bases, with 11 bases between them. This CDR3 has 10 amino acids. Germline CDR1 and CDR2: SQVTM and ANQGSEA.

The chain employs TRBV2 and TRBJ2-1, with D possibly being TRBD2 (5 bases). Germline V lookup: CDR1 SNHLY, CDR2 FYNNEI. The V gene lost 5 bases and the J gene lost 8 bases, with 10 bases spanning the gap. This CDR3 comprises 12 residues. In DNA form, the CDR3 reads TGTGCCAGCAGTACGAGAGGGCATGAGCAGTTCTTC. Translating it yields CASSTRGHEQFF.

This chain links TRBV21-1 with TRBJ2-5; the table's D call, TRBD2, was not checked against the DNA. TRBV21-1 is a documented pseudogene. This CDR3 has 13 amino acids. The CDR3 nucleotides read TGTGCCAGCAGGGGGGGGCCGATGGAGACCCAGTACTTC. This sequence encodes CASRGGPMETQYF.

This rearrangement joins TRBV27 to TRBJ2-1, with 8 bases aligning to TRBD2. This CDR3 contains 15 residues. V dropped 4 bases and J dropped 0; count of bases not matched to a gene: 2. CDR1 and CDR2 (germline): MNHEY, SMNVEV (reference sequence). The CDR3, as DNA: TGTGCCAGCAGTTATCTAGCGGGCTCCTACAATGAGCAGTTCTTC. It codes for CASSYLAGSYNEQFF.

CDR3 in DNA: TGTGCCAGCAGCGCAGGACTAGCGGGAGCGACAGATACGCAGTATTTT. Translation: CASSAGLAGATDTQYF. The chain employs TRBV9 and TRBJ2-3; 13 bases fit TRBD2. Germline CDR1 reads SGDLS; CDR2 reads YYNGEE. V shed 3 bases, J shed 3 bases, and the junction held 4 bases outside the gene matches. The CDR3 runs 16 residues. The full variable domain, its missing parts supplied by reference TRBV9 and TRBJ2-3, is DSGVTQTPKHLITATGQRVTLRCSPRSGDLSVYWYQQSLDQGLQFLIQYYNGEERAKGNILERFSAQQFPDLHSELNLSSLELGDSALYFCASSAGLAGATDTQYFGPGTRLTVL.

This chain connects TRBV14 to TRBJ2-7; D might be TRBD2 (6 bases). V shed 1 base and J shed 2 bases, with 15 bases lying between them. The germline V gene encodes CDR1 SGHDN and CDR2 FVKESK. The CDR3 spans 16 residues. The CDR3 DNA reads as TGTGCCAGCAGCCAAGCCCGGAGGGCCAGAGCCTACGAGCAGTACTTC. It translates to CASSQARRARAYEQYF. Combining the CDR3 with reference TRBV14 and TRBJ2-7 gives the whole variable domain EAGVTQFPSHSVIEKGQTVTLRCDPISGHDNLYWYRRVMGKEIKFLLHFVKESKQDESGMPNNRFLAERTGGTYSTLKVQPAELEDSGVYFCASSQARRARAYEQYFGPGTRLTVT.

V usage is TRBV10-3 and J usage is TRBJ2-1, with 8 positions matching TRBD2. CDR1 and CDR2 (germline): ENHRY, SYGVKD. This CDR3 has 15 residues. Losses at the gene ends were 3 bases for V and 5 bases for J; bases not matched to a gene: 6. The CDR3, as DNA: TGTGCCATCAGTGACTTGGCGGGAGGTAACAATGAGCAGTTCTTC. Amino acid sequence: CAISDLAGGNNEQFF.

This sequence joins TRBV5-6 and TRBJ2-1; tentative D call: TRBD1 (5 bases). Germline V gene sequence: CDR1 SGHDT, CDR2 YYEEEE. The V end was cut by 0 bases, the J end by 0 bases, with 10 bases between. The length of the CDR3 is 16 residues. CDR3 sequence reads: CASSLEGISSYNEQFF. The CDR3 nucleotides are TGTGCCAGCAGCTTGGAGGGGATTAGCTCCTACAATGAGCAGTTCTTC.

The chain employs TRBV30 and TRBJ1-4, with D hard to call. Germline CDR1 and CDR2: GTSNPN and SVGIG (reference sequence). The CDR3 is made up of 14 amino acids. V was trimmed by 2 bases and J by 0 bases, leaving 7 bases between them. The CDR3 protein is CAWSRRATNEKLFF. DNA of the CDR3: TGTGCCTGGAGTCGACGGGCAACTAATGAAAAACTGTTTTTT.

CDR3 coding DNA: TGCGCCAGCAGCCCACGGGGAGGGGGCTACACCTTC. As protein: CASSPRGGGYTF. The chain has TRBV4-1 and TRBJ1-2; no reliable D call. This CDR3 has 12 amino acids. Between the trimmed V and J ends, which lost 4 bases and 8 bases, there was a span of 11 bases. CDR1 and CDR2 (germline): MGHRA, YSYEKL.

The V gene is TRBV5-1, the J gene TRBJ2-1; TRBD2 aligns across 8 bases. CDR3 length equals 16 residues. Germline-derived CDR1 and CDR2 are SGHRS and YFSETQ. V was pared by 1 base and J by 7 bases, with 10 bases of the junction left unmatched. The CDR3 DNA follows: TGCGCCAGCAGCTTGCCAGCGGGAGTAAAAAAGAATGAGCAGTTCTTC. Protein product: CASSLPAGVKKNEQFF.

The gene calls are TRBV5-6 and TRBJ2-2, with 9 bases aligning to TRBD1. There are 15 residues in the CDR3. The V and J ends lost 2 bases and 6 bases, in that order; junction bases with no gene match: 5. The germline V gene encodes CDR1 SGHDT and CDR2 YYEEEE. The CDR3 region is CASSLGQGIPGELFF. In DNA, the CDR3 is TGTGCCAGCAGCTTAGGACAGGGGATCCCCGGGGAGCTGTTTTTT.

The chain joins TRBV7-6 to TRBJ1-1, with D uncertain. Trimming cost V 2 bases and J 1 base, with 5 bases left between them. The CDR3 runs 13 residues. The germline gives CDR1 SGHVS, CDR2 FNYEAQ. The CDR3 loop is CASSLRENTEAFF. CDR3 bases: TGTGCCAGCAGCTTACGGGAGAACACTGAAGCTTTCTTT. Full variable domain (rest looked up from reference TRBV7-6 and TRBJ1-1): GAGVSQSPRYKVTKRGQDVALRCDPISGHVSLYWYRQALGQGPEFLTYFNYEAQQDKSGLPNDRFSAERPEGSISTLTIQRTEQRDSAMYRCASSLRENTEAFFGQGTRLTVV.

This chain uses TRBV5-1 with TRBJ2-2, with 7 nucleotides matching TRBD1. Germline CDR1 and CDR2: SGHRS and YFSETQ. J was trimmed by 2 bases and V by 4 bases; bases with no gene match: 5. The CDR3 spans 15 residues. CDR3 sequence (DNA): TGCGCCAGCAGCCCCCGGACAGGTAACACCGGGGAGCTGTTTTTT. Protein product: CASSPRTGNTGELFF.

V usage is TRBV2 and J usage is TRBJ2-1; TRBD2 aligns across 7 bases. The CDR3 length is 12 residues. Germline lookup yields CDR1 SNHLY and CDR2 FYNNEI. The CDR3 here is CASARESNEQFF. Here the CDR3 DNA reads TGTGCATCGGCGCGGGAGTCGAATGAGCAGTTCTTC.

This clone was counted once. The chain has TRBV28 and TRBJ2-7; weak D call: TRBD1 (6 bases). CDR3 length equals 12 residues. The V gene's germline CDR1 is MDHEN and CDR2 SYDVKM. The CDR3 sequence: CATTGLSYEQYF. The CDR3, as DNA: TGTGCGACAACAGGGCTCTCCTACGAGCAGTACTTC.

This rearrangement joins TRBV21-1 to TRBJ1-2; TRBD1 is taken as the D call from the table, unchecked against the DNA. TRBV21-1 is an annotated pseudogene. The CDR3 is made up of 14 amino acids. The DNA of the CDR3 is TGTGCCAGCAGCAAAGATCAGGCCCTCTATGGCTACACCTTC. This gives the protein CASSKDQALYGYTF.

This clone has a single count. The chain has TRBV28 and TRBJ1-1; D uncertain. The germline V gene has CDR1 MDHEN and CDR2 SYDVKM. The V end lost 5 bases, the J end lost 4 bases, and 20 bases lay between the germline ends. The CDR3 has 16 amino acids. The CDR3 sequence is CASSEPDRRVSTEAFF. In nucleotides, the CDR3 is TGTGCCAGCAGTGAACCGGACCGGCGGGTTAGCACTGAAGCTTTCTTT.

On this clone: One junction end disagrees with the germline gene, perhaps due to a read error. V is TRBV15 and J is TRBJ1-1; possibly TRBD1 for D (5 bases). Germline V lookup: CDR1 LNHNV, CDR2 YYDKDF (reference sequence). The CDR3 length is 13 residues. The CDR3 region is CATSNLAGRGTKF. The CDR3 DNA is TGTGCCACCAGCAATCTCGCGGGGCGGGGGACGAAGTTT.

CDR3 sequence (DNA): TGTGCCAGCAGCTTGGCCGGCGGATATAGCAATCAGCCCCAGCATTTT. This gives the protein CASSLAGGYSNQPQHF. The rearrangement links TRBV5-8 to TRBJ1-5; D is unresolved. The CDR3 runs 16 residues. The germline CDR1 and CDR2 sequences are SGHTS and YDEGEE. V gave up 0 bases and J gave up 0 bases, with 10 bases separating them. Supplemented by reference TRBV5-8 and TRBJ1-5, the full variable domain reads EAGVTQSPTHLIKTRGQQATLRCSPISGHTSVYWYQQALGLGLQFLLWYDEGEERNRGNFPPRFSGRQFPNYSSELNVNALELEDSALYLCASSLAGGYSNQPQHFGDGTRLSIL.

V is TRBV28 and J is TRBJ2-1; 11 bases agree with TRBD2. The CDR3 runs 15 residues. Per the germline V gene, CDR1 is MDHEN and CDR2 is SYDVKM. J lost 8 bases, V lost 6 bases, and 9 bases had no gene match. The CDR3 loop is CASRLAGVPSDEQFF. In nucleotides, the CDR3 is TGTGCCAGCAGACTAGCGGGAGTCCCTAGCGATGAGCAGTTCTTC.

The V call is TRBV27, the J call TRBJ2-5; 12 bases map to TRBD2. Germline V gene data show CDR1 as MNHEY and CDR2 as SMNVEV (reference sequence). V shed 5 bases, J shed 0 bases, and the junction held 7 bases outside the gene matches. CDR3 length: 17 residues. The CDR3, as DNA: TGTGCCAGCAGTCAAATCCGACTAGCGGGGGACCAAGAGACCCAGTACTTC. Residues: CASSQIRLAGDQETQYF.

This chain uses TRBV4-2 with TRBJ1-6, with TRBD1 identical over 9 bases. The CDR3 has 14 residues. J lost 8 bases, V lost 7 bases, and 6 bases had no gene match. Germline values: CDR1 LGHNA, CDR2 YNFKEQ. In DNA, the CDR3 is TGTGCCAGCACAAGGACAGGGGACTATTCACCCCTCCACTTT. This gives the protein CASTRTGDYSPLHF.

The V call is TRBV9, the J call TRBJ1-3; D gene unclear. This CDR3 has 14 residues. In germline, CDR1 is SGDLS, CDR2 YYNGEE. The V and J ends lost 0 bases and 3 bases respectively, with 7 bases between them. Written as DNA, the CDR3 is TGTGCCAGCAGCGTAGGGGCCAATGGAAACACCATATATTTT. Protein product: CASSVGANGNTIYF.

The gene calls are TRBV13 and TRBJ2-1; 13 nucleotides agree with TRBD2. Germline lookup yields CDR1 PRHDT and CDR2 FYEKMQ (reference sequence). This CDR3 contains 23 residues. The J segment lost 0 bases and the V segment lost 1 base, leaving 18 bases of the junction unmatched. The CDR3 region has the DNA TGTGCCAGCAGCTTAGCTGACCTTTGGGGCGCCGGGACTAGCGGGACCTCCTACAATGAGCAGTTCTTC. Protein product: CASSLADLWGAGTSGTSYNEQFF.